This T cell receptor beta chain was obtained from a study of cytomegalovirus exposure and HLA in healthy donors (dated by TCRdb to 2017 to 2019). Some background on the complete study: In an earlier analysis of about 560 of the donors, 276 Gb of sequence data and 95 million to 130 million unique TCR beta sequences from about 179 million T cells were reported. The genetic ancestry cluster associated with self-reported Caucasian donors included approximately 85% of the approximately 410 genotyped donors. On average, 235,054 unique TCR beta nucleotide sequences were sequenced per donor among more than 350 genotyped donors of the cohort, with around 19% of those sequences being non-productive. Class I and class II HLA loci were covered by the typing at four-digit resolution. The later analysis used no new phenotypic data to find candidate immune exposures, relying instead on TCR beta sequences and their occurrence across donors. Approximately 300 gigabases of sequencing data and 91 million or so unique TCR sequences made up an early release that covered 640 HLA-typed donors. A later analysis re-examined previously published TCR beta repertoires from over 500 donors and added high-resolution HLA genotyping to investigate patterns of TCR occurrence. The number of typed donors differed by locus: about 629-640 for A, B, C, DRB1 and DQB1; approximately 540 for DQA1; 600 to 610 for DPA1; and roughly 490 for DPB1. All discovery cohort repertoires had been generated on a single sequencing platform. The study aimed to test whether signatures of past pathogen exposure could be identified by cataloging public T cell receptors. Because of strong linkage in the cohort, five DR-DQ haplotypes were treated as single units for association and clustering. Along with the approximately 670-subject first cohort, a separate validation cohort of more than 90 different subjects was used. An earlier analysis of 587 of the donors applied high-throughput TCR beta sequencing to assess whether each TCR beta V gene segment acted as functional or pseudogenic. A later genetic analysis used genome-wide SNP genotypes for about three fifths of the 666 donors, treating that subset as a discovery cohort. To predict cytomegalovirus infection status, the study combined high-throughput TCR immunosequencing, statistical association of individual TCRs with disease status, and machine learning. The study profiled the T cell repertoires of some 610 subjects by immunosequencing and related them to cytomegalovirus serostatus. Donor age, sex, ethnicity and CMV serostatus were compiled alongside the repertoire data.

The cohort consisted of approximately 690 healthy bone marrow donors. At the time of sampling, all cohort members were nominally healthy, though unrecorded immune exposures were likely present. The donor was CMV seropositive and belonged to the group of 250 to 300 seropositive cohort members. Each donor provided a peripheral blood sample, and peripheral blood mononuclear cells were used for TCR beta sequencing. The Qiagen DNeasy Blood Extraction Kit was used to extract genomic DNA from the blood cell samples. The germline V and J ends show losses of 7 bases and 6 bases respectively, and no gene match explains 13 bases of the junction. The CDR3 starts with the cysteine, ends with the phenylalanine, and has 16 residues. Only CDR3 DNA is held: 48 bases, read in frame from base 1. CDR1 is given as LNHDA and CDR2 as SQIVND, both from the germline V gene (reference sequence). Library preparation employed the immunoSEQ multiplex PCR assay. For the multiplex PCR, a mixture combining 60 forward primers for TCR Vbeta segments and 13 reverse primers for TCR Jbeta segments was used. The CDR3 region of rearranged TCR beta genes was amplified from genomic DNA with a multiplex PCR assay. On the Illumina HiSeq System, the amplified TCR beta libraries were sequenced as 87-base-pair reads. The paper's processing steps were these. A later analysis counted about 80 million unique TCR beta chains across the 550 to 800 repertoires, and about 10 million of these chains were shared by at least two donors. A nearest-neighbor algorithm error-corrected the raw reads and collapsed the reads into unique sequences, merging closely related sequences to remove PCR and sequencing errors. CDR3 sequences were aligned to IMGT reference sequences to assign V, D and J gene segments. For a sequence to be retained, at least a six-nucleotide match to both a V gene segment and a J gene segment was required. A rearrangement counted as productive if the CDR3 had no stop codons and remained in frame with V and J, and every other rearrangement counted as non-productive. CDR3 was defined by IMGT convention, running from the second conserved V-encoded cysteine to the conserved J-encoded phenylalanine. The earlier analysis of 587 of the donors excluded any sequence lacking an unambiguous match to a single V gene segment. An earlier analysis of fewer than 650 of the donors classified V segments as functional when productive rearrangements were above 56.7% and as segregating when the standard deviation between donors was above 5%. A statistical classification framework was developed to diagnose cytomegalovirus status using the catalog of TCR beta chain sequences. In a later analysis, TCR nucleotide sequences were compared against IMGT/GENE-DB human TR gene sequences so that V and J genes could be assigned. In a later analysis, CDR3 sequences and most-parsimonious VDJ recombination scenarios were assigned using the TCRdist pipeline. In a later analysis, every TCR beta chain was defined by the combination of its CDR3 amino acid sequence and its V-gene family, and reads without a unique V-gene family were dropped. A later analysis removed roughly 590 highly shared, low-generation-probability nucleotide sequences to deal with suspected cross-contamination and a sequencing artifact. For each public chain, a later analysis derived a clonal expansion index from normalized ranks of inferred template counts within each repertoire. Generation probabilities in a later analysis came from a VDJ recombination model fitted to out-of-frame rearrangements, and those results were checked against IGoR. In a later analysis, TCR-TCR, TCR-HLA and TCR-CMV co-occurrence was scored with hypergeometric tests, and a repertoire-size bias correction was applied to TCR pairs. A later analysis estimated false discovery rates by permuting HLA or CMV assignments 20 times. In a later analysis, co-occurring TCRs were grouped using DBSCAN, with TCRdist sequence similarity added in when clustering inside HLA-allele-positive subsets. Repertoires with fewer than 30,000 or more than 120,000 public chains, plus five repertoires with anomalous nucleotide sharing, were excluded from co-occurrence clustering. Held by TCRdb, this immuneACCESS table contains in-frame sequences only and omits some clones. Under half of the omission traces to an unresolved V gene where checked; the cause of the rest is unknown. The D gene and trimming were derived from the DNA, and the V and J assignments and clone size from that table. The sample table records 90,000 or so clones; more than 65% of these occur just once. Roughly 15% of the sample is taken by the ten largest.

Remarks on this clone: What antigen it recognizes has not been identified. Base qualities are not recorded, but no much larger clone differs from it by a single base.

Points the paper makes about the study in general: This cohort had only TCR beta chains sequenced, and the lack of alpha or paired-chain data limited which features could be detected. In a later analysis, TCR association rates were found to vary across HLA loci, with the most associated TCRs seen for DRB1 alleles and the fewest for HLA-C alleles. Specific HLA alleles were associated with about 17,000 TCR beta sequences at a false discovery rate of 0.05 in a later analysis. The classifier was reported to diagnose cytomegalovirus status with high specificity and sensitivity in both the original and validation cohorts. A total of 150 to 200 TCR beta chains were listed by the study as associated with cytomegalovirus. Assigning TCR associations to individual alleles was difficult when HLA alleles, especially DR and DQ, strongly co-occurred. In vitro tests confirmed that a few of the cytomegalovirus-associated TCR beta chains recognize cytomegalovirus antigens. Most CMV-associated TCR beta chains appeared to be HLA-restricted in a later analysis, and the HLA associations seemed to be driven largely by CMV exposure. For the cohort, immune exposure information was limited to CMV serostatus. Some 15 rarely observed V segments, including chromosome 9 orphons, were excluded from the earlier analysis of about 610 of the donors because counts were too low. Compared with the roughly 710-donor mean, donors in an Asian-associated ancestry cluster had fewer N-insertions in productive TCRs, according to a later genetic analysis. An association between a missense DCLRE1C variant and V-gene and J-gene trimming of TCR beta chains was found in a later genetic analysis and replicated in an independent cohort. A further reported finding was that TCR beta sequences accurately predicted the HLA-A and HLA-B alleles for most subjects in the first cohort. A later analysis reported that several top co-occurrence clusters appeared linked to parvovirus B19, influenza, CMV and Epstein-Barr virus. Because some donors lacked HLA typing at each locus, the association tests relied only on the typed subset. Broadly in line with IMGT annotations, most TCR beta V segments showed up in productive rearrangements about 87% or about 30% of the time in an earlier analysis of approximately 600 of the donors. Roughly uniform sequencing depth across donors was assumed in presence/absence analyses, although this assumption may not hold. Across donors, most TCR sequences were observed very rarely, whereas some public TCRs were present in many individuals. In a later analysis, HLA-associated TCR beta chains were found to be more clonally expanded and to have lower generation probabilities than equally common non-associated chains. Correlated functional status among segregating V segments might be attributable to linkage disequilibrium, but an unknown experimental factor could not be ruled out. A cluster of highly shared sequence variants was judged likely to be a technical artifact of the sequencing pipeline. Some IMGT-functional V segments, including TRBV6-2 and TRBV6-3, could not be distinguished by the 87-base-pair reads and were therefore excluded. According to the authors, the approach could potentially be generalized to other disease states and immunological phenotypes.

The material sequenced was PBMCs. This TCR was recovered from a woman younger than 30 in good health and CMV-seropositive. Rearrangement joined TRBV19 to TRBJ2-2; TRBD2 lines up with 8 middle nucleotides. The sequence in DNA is TGTGCCAGTAATGACCGCGGCGGGAGGAAGTCCGGGGAGCTGTTTTTT. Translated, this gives CASNDRGGRKSGELFF.